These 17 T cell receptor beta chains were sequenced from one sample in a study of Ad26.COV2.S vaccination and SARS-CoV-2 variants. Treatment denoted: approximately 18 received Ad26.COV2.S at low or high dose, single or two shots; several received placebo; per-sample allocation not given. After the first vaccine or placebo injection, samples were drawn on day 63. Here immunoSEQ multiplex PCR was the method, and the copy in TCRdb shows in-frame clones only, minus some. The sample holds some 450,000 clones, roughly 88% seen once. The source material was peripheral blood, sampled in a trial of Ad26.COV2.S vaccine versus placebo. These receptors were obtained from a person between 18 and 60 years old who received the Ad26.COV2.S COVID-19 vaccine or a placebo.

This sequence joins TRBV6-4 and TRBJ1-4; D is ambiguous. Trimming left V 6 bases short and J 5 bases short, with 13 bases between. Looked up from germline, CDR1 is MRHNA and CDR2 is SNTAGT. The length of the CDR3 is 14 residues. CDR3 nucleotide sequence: TGTGCCAGCAGCGCCCGGGCCTGGAATGAAAAACTGTTTTTT. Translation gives CASSARAWNEKLFF.

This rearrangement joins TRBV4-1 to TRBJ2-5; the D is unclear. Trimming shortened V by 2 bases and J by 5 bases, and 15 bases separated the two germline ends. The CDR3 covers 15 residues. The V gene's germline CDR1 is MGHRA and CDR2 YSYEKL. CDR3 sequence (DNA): TGCGCCAGCAGCCAAATACGGCTAGGCGGCGAGACCCAGTACTTC. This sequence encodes CASSQIRLGGETQYF.

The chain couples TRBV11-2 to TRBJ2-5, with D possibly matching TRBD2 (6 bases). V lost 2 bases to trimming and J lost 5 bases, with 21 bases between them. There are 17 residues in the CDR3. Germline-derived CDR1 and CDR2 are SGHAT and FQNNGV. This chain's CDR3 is CASSLILPYGGNETQYF. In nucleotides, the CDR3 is TGTGCCAGCAGCTTAATCCTACCCTATGGCGGGAACGAGACCCAGTACTTC.

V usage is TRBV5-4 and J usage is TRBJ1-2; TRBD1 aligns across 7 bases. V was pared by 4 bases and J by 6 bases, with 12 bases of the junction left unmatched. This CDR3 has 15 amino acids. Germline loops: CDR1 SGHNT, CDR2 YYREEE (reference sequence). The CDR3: CASSLILDRLDGYTF. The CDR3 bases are TGTGCCAGCAGCCTGATACTGGACAGGTTGGATGGCTACACCTTC.

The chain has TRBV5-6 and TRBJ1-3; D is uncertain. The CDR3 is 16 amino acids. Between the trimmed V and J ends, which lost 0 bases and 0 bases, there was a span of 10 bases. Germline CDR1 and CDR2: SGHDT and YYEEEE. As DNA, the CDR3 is TGTGCCAGCAGCTTGGTAGGCGGAGCCTCTGGAAACACCATATATTTT. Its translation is CASSLVGGASGNTIYF.

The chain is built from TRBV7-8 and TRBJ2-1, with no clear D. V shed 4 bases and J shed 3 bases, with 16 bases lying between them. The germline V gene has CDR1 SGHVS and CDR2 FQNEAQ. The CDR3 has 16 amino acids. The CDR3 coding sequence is TGTGCCAGCAGCTCGAACACTGAAAAGGTCTACAATGAGCAGTTCTTC. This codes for CASSSNTEKVYNEQFF.

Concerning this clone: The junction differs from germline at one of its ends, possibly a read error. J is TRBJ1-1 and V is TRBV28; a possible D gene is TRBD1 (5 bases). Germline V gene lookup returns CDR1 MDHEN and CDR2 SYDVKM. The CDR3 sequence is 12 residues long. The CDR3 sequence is CASSFDSLGKIF. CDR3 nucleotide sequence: TGTGCCAGCAGTTTCGACAGTCTTGGTAAGATCTTT.

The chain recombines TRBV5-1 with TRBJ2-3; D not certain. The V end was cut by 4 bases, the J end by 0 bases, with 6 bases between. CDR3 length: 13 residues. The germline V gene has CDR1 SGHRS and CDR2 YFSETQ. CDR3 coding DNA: TGCGCCAGCAGCGTCGACAGCACAGATACGCAGTATTTT. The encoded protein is CASSVDSTDTQYF.

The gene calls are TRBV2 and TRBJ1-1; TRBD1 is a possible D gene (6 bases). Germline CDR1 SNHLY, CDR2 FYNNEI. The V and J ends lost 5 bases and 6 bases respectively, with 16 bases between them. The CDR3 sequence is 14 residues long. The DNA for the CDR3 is TGTGCCAGCAGTTTACAGGGAGTCGGAGCTGAAGCTTTCTTT. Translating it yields CASSLQGVGAEAFF.

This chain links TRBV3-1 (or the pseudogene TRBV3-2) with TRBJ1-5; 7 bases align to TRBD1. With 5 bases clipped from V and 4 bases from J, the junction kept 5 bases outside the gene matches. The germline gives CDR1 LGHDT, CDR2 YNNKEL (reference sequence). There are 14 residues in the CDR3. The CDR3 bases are TGTGCCAGCAGCTCCCCAGGGGGGAATCAGCCCCAGCATTTT. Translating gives CASSSPGGNQPQHF.

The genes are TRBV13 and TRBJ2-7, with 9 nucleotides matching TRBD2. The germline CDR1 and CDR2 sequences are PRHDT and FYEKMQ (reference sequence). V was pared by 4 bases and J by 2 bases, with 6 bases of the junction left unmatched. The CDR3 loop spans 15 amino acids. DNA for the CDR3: TGTGCCAGCAGCTGGGTGGCTAGCGGGACCTACGAGCAGTACTTC. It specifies CASSWVASGTYEQYF.

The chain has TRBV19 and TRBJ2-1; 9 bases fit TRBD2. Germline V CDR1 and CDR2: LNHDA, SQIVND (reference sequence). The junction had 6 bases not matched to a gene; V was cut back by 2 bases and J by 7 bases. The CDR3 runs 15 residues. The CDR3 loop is CASSIRVAGENEQFF. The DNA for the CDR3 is TGTGCCAGTAGTATAAGGGTAGCGGGAGAAAATGAGCAGTTCTTC.

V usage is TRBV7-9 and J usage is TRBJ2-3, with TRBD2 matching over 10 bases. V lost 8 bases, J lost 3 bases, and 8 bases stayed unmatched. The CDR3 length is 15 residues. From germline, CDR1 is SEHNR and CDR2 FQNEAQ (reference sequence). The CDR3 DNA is TGTGCCAGCTCGCCTAGCGGGAGCACAACAGATACGCAGTATTTT. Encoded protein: CASSPSGSTTDTQYF.

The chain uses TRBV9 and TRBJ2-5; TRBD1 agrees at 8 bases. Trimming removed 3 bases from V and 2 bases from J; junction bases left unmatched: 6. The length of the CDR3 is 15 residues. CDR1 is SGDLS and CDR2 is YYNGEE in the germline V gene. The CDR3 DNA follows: TGTGCCAGCAGCGCACAGGGGGTGAGGCAAGAGACCCAGTACTTC. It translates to CASSAQGVRQETQYF. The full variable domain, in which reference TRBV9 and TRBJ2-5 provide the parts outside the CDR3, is DSGVTQTPKHLITATGQRVTLRCSPRSGDLSVYWYQQSLDQGLQFLIQYYNGEERAKGNILERFSAQQFPDLHSELNLSSLELGDSALYFCASSAQGVRQETQYFGPGTRLLVL.

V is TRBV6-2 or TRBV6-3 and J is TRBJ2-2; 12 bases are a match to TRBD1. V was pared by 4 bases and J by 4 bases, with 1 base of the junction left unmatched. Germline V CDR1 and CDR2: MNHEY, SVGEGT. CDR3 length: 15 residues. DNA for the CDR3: TGTGCCAGCAGTTCGGGACAGGGGGCCACCGGGGAGCTGTTTTTT. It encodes CASSSGQGATGELFF.

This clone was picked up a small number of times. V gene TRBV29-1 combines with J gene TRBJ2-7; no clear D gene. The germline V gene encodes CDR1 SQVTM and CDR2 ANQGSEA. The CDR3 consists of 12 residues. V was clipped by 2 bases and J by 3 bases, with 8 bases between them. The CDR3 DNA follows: TGCAGCGTTGAAAGTCCCATCTACGAGCAGTACTTC. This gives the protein CSVESPIYEQYF.

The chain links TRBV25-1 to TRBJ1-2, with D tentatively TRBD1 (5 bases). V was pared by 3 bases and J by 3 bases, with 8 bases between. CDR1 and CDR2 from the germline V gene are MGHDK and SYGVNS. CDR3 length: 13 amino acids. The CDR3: CASSEGGDYGYTF. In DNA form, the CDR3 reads TGTGCCAGCAGTGAGGGGGGGGACTATGGCTACACCTTC.